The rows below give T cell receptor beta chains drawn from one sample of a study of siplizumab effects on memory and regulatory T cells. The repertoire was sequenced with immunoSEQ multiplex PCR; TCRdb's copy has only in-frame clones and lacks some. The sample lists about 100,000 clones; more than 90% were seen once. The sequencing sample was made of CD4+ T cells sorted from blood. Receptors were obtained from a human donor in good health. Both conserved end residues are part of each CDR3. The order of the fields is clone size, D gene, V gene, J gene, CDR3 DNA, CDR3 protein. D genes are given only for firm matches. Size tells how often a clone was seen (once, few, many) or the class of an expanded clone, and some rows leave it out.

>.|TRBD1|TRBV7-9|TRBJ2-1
TGTGCCAGCAGCTTAGGCGTGACAGGGGGCTGGAATGAGCAGTTCTTC
CASSLGVTGGWNEQFF
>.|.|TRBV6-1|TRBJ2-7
TGTGCCAGCGCGGGACAGAAAGTACCAACCTACGAGCAGTACTTC
CASAGQKVPTYEQYF
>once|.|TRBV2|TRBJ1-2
TGTGCCAGGAGGGGGATAGACCTCTATGGCTACACCTTC
CARRGIDLYGYTF
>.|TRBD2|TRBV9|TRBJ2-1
TGTGCCAGCAGCCCTAGCGGGGCCCTTCGCAATGAGCAGTTCTTC
CASSPSGALRNEQFF
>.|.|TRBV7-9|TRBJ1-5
TGTGCCAGCAGCCACGGCGACAGACCGTACAATCAGCCCCAGCATTTT
CASSHGDRPYNQPQHF
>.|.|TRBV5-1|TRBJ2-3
TGCGCCAGCAGCTTGGCTACAGGGTTTCTAAGCACAGATACGCAGTATTTT
CASSLATGFLSTDTQYF
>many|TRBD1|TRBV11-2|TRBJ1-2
TGTGCCAGCAGCTCCACCCCTCATTCCGGACAGGGGGGAGATGGCTACACCTTC
CASSSTPHSGQGGDGYTF
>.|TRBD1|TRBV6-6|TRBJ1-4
TGTGCCAGCAGTTACTCAGGGGGCCGGGGTGAAAAACTGTTTTTT
CASSYSGGRGEKLFF
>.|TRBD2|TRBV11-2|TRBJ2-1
TGTGCCAGCAGCTTAGATCGACTAGCCGGTGAGCAGTTCTTC
CASSLDRLAGEQFF
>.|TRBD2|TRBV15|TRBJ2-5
TGTGCCACCAGCAGAGGAGGAAGCGGGGAGGAGACCCAGTACTTC
CATSRGGSGEETQYF
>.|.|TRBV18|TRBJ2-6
TGTGCCAGCTCACCACGAGTTACTGGGGCCAACGTCCTGACTTTC
CASSPRVTGANVLTF
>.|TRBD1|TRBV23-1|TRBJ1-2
TGCGCCAGCAGTGCCCTCGACAGGGGTCTTAACTATGGCTACACCTTC
CASSALDRGLNYGYTF
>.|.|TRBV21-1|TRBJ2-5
TGTGCCAGCAGCAAAAGGAACAGCCAAGAGACCCAGTACTTC
CASSKRNSQETQYF
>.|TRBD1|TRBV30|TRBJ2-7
TGTGCCTGGTGCAGGGGGACGGACGAGCAGTACTTC
CAWCRGTDEQYF
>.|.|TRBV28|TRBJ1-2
TGTGCCAGCAGTTTACGGTCTGTTCGGGAAGCTGGCTACACCTTC
CASSLRSVREAGYTF
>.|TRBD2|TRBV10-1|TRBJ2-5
TGCGCCAGCAGTGAGCCAGTGACTAGCGGGGAAGGGTACCAAGAGACCCAGTACTTC
CASSEPVTSGEGYQETQYF
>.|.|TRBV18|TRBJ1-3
TGTGCCAGCTCCACTTCAAACTCTGGAAACACCATATATTTT
CASSTSNSGNTIYF
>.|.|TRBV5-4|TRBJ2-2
TGTGCCAGCAGCTTGAGGAGCGGTTCCGGGGAGCTGTTTTTT
CASSLRSGSGELFF
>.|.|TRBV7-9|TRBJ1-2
TGTGCCAGCAGCCCCCCCGGGGAATATGGCTACACCTTC
CASSPPGEYGYTF
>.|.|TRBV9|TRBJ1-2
TGTGCCAGCAGCCCCAGGGCCGCCGACTATGGCTACACCTTC
CASSPRAADYGYTF
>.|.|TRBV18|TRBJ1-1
TGTGCCAGCTCGCCTCCTGGGGGTGAGTACACTGAAGCTTTCTTT
CASSPPGGEYTEAFF
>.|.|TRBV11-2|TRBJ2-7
TGTGCCAGCAGCTTAGGGCAGGACCCTTCCTACGAGCAGTACTTC
CASSLGQDPSYEQYF
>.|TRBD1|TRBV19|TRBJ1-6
TGTGCCAGTAGTACGGACAGGGATAAACCCCTCCACTTT
CASSTDRDKPLHF
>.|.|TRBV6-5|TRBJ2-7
TGTGCCAGCACGGGACCAAACGTCAGAGGCGAGCAGTACTTC
CASTGPNVRGEQYF
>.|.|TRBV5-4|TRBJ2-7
TGTGCCAGCACGGTAGGCTCACAAACTGGATACGAGCAGTACTTC
CASTVGSQTGYEQYF
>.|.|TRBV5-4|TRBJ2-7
TGTGCCAGCAGCCCCGGCAGGGGCTACGAGCAGTACTTC
CASSPGRGYEQYF
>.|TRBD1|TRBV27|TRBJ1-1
TGTGCCAGCAGTTTAAGGGGACAGGGGAACACTGAAGCTTTCTTT
CASSLRGQGNTEAFF
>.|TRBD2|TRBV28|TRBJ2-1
TGTGCCACCACGGCGGGGGTAGTGGTGAGCAATGAGCAGTTCTTC
CATTAGVVVSNEQFF